The source of this TCR beta chain is a study of naive and memory T cell subsets. General study points: A few larger clonotypes appeared in naive repertoires, especially CD8, possibly memory cells re-expressing CD45RA.

This clonotype was recorded a few times. The target antigen is unknown. An equimolar mix of two oligonucleotides served as the beta constant-region primer for TRBC1 and TRBC2. Ligated cDNA was amplified by four rounds of PCR with nested alpha and beta constant-region primers and SP2. The cDNA 3' end received a ligated single-stranded oligonucleotide carrying the SP2 primer and a 12-nucleotide UMI. Each CDR3 protein gets one entry after TCRdb re-called the UMI-ligation and nested PCR reads with MiXCR. This table has about 99,000 distinct CDR3 sequences, roughly 15% appearing once. Germline V lookup: CDR1 MGHRA, CDR2 YSYEKL. The CDR3 runs 15 residues. Germline trimming cut 5 bases from V and 2 bases from J; bases unmatched to any gene: 5.

Sequences were obtained from naive CD8+ T cells from blood. This clonotype was obtained from a human donor in good health. This chain links TRBV4-1 with TRBJ2-1; 8 bases line up with TRBD1. CDR3 region: CASSVGQGTYNEQFF. As DNA, the CDR3 is TGCGCCAGCAGCGTAGGACAGGGTACCTACAATGAGCAGTTCTTC.